The 12 T cell receptor beta chains listed next were all sequenced from one sample in a study of T cell responses to AZD1222 COVID-19 vaccine listed by TCRdb under 2021. Libraries were built with the immunoSEQ multiplex PCR assay. TCRdb took this table from immuneACCESS and kept in-frame rearrangements with V and J called. Such tables lack part of the clones; where checked against another copy, unresolved V genes explain under half of the gap, and the rest is unexplained. This sample holds about 150,000 clones; approximately 92% were observed only once. Of the sample, roughly 3.3% is held by the ten largest clones. The time point tag for this specimen amounts to: about 28 days (+/-7) after the second vaccine dose. Sequenced here: peripheral blood, sampled 28 days after the second AZD1222 dose. All receptors come from an adult who received the AZD1222 COVID-19 vaccine.

V usage is TRBV3-1 (or the pseudogene TRBV3-2) and J usage is TRBJ1-3; a possible D gene is TRBD1 (5 bases). Trimming shortened V by 0 bases and J by 0 bases, and 9 bases separated the two germline ends. Germline values: CDR1 LGHDT, CDR2 YNNKEL (reference sequence). The CDR3 is 16 amino acids. Here the CDR3 reads CASSQDRGSSGNTIYF. Here the CDR3 DNA reads TGTGCCAGCAGCCAAGATCGGGGGTCCTCTGGAAACACCATATATTTT.

This clone was counted a single time. V gene TRBV30 combines with J gene TRBJ2-1; TRBD2 matches at 9 bases. The germline gives CDR1 GTSNPN, CDR2 SVGIG (reference sequence). With 4 bases clipped from V and 8 bases from J, the junction kept 3 bases outside the gene matches. The CDR3 has 12 amino acids. The CDR3 nucleotides are TGTGCCTGGACTAGCGGGATCTATGAGCAGTTCTTC. Translating gives CAWTSGIYEQFF.

The CDR3 is CAWSGTRTSGIPDTQYF. In DNA, the CDR3 is TGTGCCTGGAGTGGGACTCGGACTAGCGGGATCCCAGATACGCAGTATTTT. This chain links TRBV30 with TRBJ2-3, with TRBD2 matching over 12 bases. Trimming cost V 1 base and J 4 bases; bases outside gene matches: 9. The CDR3 is made up of 17 amino acids. Germline CDR1 and CDR2: GTSNPN and SVGIG (reference sequence).

This rearrangement joins TRBV7-6 to TRBJ2-7; unclear D gene. Germline V gene sequence: CDR1 SGHVS, CDR2 FNYEAQ. The CDR3 runs 15 residues. V dropped 2 bases and J dropped 2 bases, with 13 bases sitting between them. The CDR3 here is CASSLSEWPTYEQYF. CDR3 coding DNA: TGTGCCAGCAGCTTATCCGAATGGCCAACCTACGAGCAGTACTTC.

This clone has only one observation. V is TRBV13 and J is TRBJ1-5, with a weak D call TRBD1 (5 bases). V was pared by 8 bases and J by 1 base, with 12 bases between. Germline CDR1 PRHDT, CDR2 FYEKMQ (reference sequence). The CDR3 runs to 14 residues. The CDR3 is CASGYRGSNQPQHF. In DNA form, the CDR3 reads TGTGCCAGCGGATACCGGGGGAGCAATCAGCCCCAGCATTTT.

This sequence joins TRBV19 and TRBJ1-2, with TRBD1 matching 7 bases. Trimming took 11 bases from V and 5 from J; bases not matched to a gene: 8. The germline V gene encodes CDR1 LNHDA and CDR2 SQIVND (reference sequence). The CDR3 spans 12 residues. Here the CDR3 reads CAGLRTGYGYTF. In DNA, the CDR3 is TGTGCCGGCCTTAGGACAGGTTATGGCTACACCTTC.

This clone was seen only once. The gene calls are TRBV6-5 and TRBJ2-7; D is possibly TRBD2 (5 bases). The CDR3 contains 14 residues. Per germline, CDR1 MNHEY and CDR2 SVGAGI. The V gene lost 3 bases and the J gene lost 3 bases, with 12 bases spanning the gap. In DNA form, the CDR3 reads TGTGCCAGCAGTTATGCCCCCGAGGGCTACGAGCAGTACTTC. It translates to CASSYAPEGYEQYF.

This sequence joins TRBV28 and TRBJ1-1; the D is unclear. Looked up from germline, CDR1 is MDHEN and CDR2 is SYDVKM. V shed 8 bases and J shed 2 bases, with 18 bases lying between them. This CDR3 is built from 15 residues. The CDR3 DNA reads TGTGCCAGCCCCGGAATTCGGGCCGGAAACACTGAAGCTTTCTTT. It yields the protein CASPGIRAGNTEAFF.

V usage is TRBV3-1 (or the pseudogene TRBV3-2) and J usage is TRBJ1-3; no clear D. Trimming took 5 bases from V and 2 from J, leaving 13 bases between them. Germline values: CDR1 LGHDT, CDR2 YNNKEL (reference sequence). This CDR3 is 15 amino acids long. The CDR3 nucleotides are TGTGCCAGCAGCGCTCACCCCAGTCCTGGAAACACCATATATTTT. Its protein is CASSAHPSPGNTIYF.

The J gene is TRBJ1-5, the V gene TRBV30; 10 positions match TRBD1. The CDR3 is made up of 21 amino acids. The germline gives CDR1 GTSNPN, CDR2 SVGIG (reference sequence). After removal of 2 bases from V and 2 bases from J, the junction contained 21 bases not matched to a gene. The CDR3 spells CAWSPYSITPGQGKGNQPQHF. CDR3 DNA sequence: TGTGCCTGGAGTCCTTATTCAATTACCCCGGGACAGGGGAAGGGCAATCAGCCCCAGCATTTT.

The chain combines TRBV18 with TRBJ1-6, with TRBD1 as a possible D gene (5 bases). The CDR3 extends over 16 amino acids. CDR1 and CDR2 from the germline V gene are KGHSH and LQKENI. V was shortened by 1 base and J by 9 bases, with 16 bases between the two germline ends. The CDR3 DNA follows: TGTGCCAGCTCACCACGGGACGGCAGGAGCCCTTCACCCCTCCACTTT. Its protein is CASSPRDGRSPSPLHF.

The V and J genes are TRBV19 and TRBJ2-2; the D is unclear. V lost 6 bases, J lost 6 bases, and 8 bases lay in between. The CDR3 has 12 residues. Germline assignment: CDR1 LNHDA and CDR2 SQIVND (reference sequence). The CDR3 loop is CASSLDPGELFF. CDR3 sequence (DNA): TGTGCCAGTAGCCTGGACCCCGGGGAGCTGTTTTTT.